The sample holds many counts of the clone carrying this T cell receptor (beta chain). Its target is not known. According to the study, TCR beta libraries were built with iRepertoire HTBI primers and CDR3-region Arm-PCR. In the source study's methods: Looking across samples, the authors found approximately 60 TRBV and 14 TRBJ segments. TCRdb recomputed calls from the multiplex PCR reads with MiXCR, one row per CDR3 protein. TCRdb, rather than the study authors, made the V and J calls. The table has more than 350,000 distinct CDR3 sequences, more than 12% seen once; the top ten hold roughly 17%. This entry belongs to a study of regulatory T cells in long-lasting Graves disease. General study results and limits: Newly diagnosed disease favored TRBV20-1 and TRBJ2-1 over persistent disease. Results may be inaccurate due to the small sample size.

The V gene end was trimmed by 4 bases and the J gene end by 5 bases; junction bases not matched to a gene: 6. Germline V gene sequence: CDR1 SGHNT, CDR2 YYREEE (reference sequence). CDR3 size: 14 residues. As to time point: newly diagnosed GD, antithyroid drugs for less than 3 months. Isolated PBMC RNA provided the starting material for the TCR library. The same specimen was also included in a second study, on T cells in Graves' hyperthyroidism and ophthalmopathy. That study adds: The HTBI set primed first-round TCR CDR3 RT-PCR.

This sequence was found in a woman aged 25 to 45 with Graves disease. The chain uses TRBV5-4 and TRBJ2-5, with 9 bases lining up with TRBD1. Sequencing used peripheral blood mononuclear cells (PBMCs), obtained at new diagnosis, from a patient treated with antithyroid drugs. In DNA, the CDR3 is TGTGCCAGCAGCCTACAGGGGGCTCGGGAGACCCAGTACTTC. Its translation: CASSLQGARETQYF.